The entry below gives a single T cell receptor beta chain sequence along with its context. Its antigen remains unidentified. No per-base quality is available; no much larger clone lies one base away. The junction carries 13 bases between V and J, which are trimmed by 5 bases and 6 bases respectively. The germline V gene yields LGHNA for CDR1 and YNFKEQ for CDR2. From cysteine to phenylalanine, the CDR3 is 14 amino acids long. This entry keeps only the CDR3 DNA: 42 bases, framed from base 1. The data belong to a study of blood T cell repertoires in COVID-19 (dated by TCRdb to the early 2020s). About the study as a whole: The collaborator samples originated in the United States, Italy and Spain and spanned the acute and convalescent phases of COVID-19. Deeply sampled blood TCRbeta repertoires from subjects exposed to, actively infected with, or recovered from COVID-19 were included in the dataset. The material from the prospective study consisted of cDNA or gDNA derived from T cells, B-cell-depleted T cells, or PBMCs. HLA class I and class II types, where available, came from metadata supplied by the sample provider rather than from assay-based typing. The repertoires were made available in a free public database intended to serve as a resource for research on the immune response to SARS-CoV-2. The samples were drawn from two sources: the first 160 participants of the ongoing ImmuneRACE study, and 1,000 to 1,500 subjects contributed by 6 global collaborators. A de-identified subject ID, COVID-19 status, age in years and sex were almost always included in the sample metadata.

TCRbeta CDR3 regions were amplified from genomic DNA using the immunoSEQ Assay, a bias-controlled multiplex PCR. In the source study's methods: Within the assay, amplification of reference gene primers was used to estimate how many nucleated cells each sample contained. To quantify the absolute abundance of each unique TCRbeta CDR3 rearrangement, sequence reads were collapsed and filtered. For each sample, productive Simpson clonality was calculated by taking the square root of Simpson's diversity index across productive rearrangements. This is the immuneACCESS table as TCRdb keeps it, with only in-frame sequences that have V and J called. A part of the clones is gone; compared with another copy, unresolved V genes explain less than half, and the rest is unexplained. Clonal size and the V and J genes are those of that table, whereas D and trimming came from the DNA. The sample yields about 150,000 clones; 84% were counted once. Together, the top ten hold just over 9.5% of the sample.

General findings and caveats noted by the study authors: The quantity of clinical and demographic metadata differed by source and by participant and was supplied without curation.

Collaborating institutions collected whole blood in K2EDTA tubes following their own protocols. For TCRbeta analysis, collaborators shipped samples as frozen whole blood, isolated PBMCs, or DNA extracted from either of those sample types. This receptor was identified in a woman aged 45-65 years with acute or convalescent COVID-19. The sequence joins TRBV4-2 to TRBJ1-4; TRBD1 is a possible D gene, resting on 5 matching bases. The sample was peripheral blood. At the DNA level, the sequence is TGTGCCAGCAGCGACGGCAGGGCGTATGAAAAACTGTTTTTT. Translated, it reads CASSDGRAYEKLFF.